One TCR beta chain is described in this entry. This clonotype was seen a handful of times. The antigen it binds to is not known. Base-call qualities are not available, and no considerably larger clone is one nucleotide away. Receptor libraries were prepared by RT-PCR. These reads were obtained on an Illumina HiSeq 2500. TCRdb reran the public reads through fastp at Q25 and MiXCR, keeping productive beta chains. Every distinct CDR3 protein forms one entry, paired with its most common genes and DNA. The sample profile shows around 750,000 distinct CDR3 sequences; 21% of them were found once. The ten top clones hold roughly 10% of the sample. The CDR3 numbers 16 residues from cysteine through phenylalanine. The CDR3 DNA has 48 bases and is translated from base 1. V trim: 0 bases; J trim: 4 bases; unmatched bases: 7. CDR1 and CDR2 were assigned from the germline V gene (reference sequence) as DFQATT and SNEGSKA.

The data derive from a study of response to subunit inactivated influenza vaccine (dated by TCRdb to the late 2010s). Background on the whole study: Deep quantitative profiling of the T cell receptor repertoire was used in the study to follow responses to a trivalent subunit inactivated influenza vaccine. The study at large found these results: The authors suggested that each seasonal influenza vaccination may recruit only a limited number of new T cells.

Sequencing used PBMCs from blood, obtained 4 to 6 days after vaccination. Recombination connected TRBV20-1 to TRBJ2-3; 10 bases in the junction line up with TRBD2. This receptor was taken from a man aged 50 to 59 who received an inactivated influenza vaccine. Donor details come from another sample of the same person, matched by shared clones. CDR3 sequence: CSARDWASGSADTQYF. The DNA reads as follows: TGCAGTGCTAGAGATTGGGCTAGCGGGAGCGCAGATACGCAGTATTTT.